This T cell receptor (beta chain) is drawn from a study of T cells in Graves' hyperthyroidism and ophthalmopathy. This clonotype was picked up a small number of times. Antigen unknown. The CDR3 extends over 15 amino acids. Germline values: CDR1 SNHLY, CDR2 FYNNEI. Trimming pared 1 base from V and 3 bases from J, leaving 13 bases between. Findings and limits, study-wide: A model built on 13 V-J features separated ophthalmopathy from stable hyperthyroidism.

RNA transcripts provided the source from which TCR beta CDR3 regions were amplified. Researchers ran a first-round RT-PCR on the TCR CDR3 using the HTBI primer set. Each CDR3 protein is one row after TCRdb ran MiXCR on the multiplex PCR reads. The data show about 600,000 distinct CDR3 sequences, approximately 15% seen once. The source material was blood. This chain connects TRBV2 to TRBJ2-7; maybe TRBD1 (5 bases). This sequence was found in a woman between 40 and 55 years old with Graves' ophthalmopathy. In nucleotides, the CDR3 is TGTGCCAGCAGTGAAGGGGGCCCCCTTAACTACGAGCAGTACTTC. Translating gives CASSEGGPLNYEQYF.